This note documents a single T cell receptor beta chain sequence. The clone's antigen remains unknown. Per-nucleotide qualities are absent, and no much larger clonotype sits a single base away. Explained via the paper, the time point label denotes: pre-pandemic baseline sample and day 111 after first positive SARS-CoV-2 test. The CDR3 numbers 17 residues from cysteine through phenylalanine. Here the CDR3 DNA is all that survives: 51 bases in frame from base 1. V is cut back by 1 base and J by 6 bases, with 5 bases in the junction unmatched. CDR1 is given as LGHNA and CDR2 as YSLEER, both from the germline V gene. The instrument was an Illumina MiSeq. Profiling of the peripheral T cell repertoire targeted human TCRbeta genes. On the study's bioinformatics: To account for variability over time, differences in clonotype abundance were tested using beta-binomial modelling. Clonotypes that had expanded were screened against the ImmuneCODE reference database of SARS-CoV-2-associated TCRs and mapped onto regions of the viral genome. Additional repertoire analyses examined TRBV gene usage, CDR3 length, CDR3 amino acid overlap between time points, distributions of clonotype abundance, and Jaccard similarity. The public reads were quality trimmed at Q25 with fastp and then assembled into clones with MiXCR by TCRdb, keeping productive beta chains. Rows are unified per CDR3 protein, each entry keeping the most common DNA and genes. These V and J calls derive from TCRdb rather than the authors' analysis. For this sample the table gives about 250,000 distinct CDR3 sequences, of which about 30% were detected only once. The leading ten clones occupy more than 6.5% of the sample.

The data derive from a study of kidney transplant recipient with SARS-CoV-2 infection (dated by TCRdb to about 2021). This sample comprised a blood sample, obtained at baseline and between days 110 and 120 from a kidney transplant recipient. The receptor was isolated from a young adult male patient who had COVID-19 and was a kidney transplant recipient. Some T cells present after a transplant may be cells of the graft donor. The chain is made from TRBV4-3 and TRBJ2-1, with 14 bases in between that match TRBD2. For the CDR3, the sequence is CASSQVYGTSGGNEQFF. The base sequence is TGCGCCAGCAGCCAAGTTTATGGGACTAGCGGGGGCAATGAGCAGTTCTTC.